This T cell receptor (beta chain) was identified during a study of cytomegalovirus exposure and HLA in healthy donors. 60 Vbeta and 13 Jbeta primers were used in PCR. Sequenced by immunoSEQ multiplex PCR; TCRdb stores in-frame clones only, minus some. The sample carries approximately 100,000 clones, 70% to 80% recorded once. Sequenced: PBMCs. This TCR was recovered from a woman in her forties in good health and CMV-seronegative.

The CDR3 nucleotides read TGTGCCAGCAGCTTAGGTGGCTCAGGGGGAAACTATGGCTACACCTTC. It specifies CASSLGGSGGNYGYTF. This chain links TRBV7-2 with TRBJ1-2; 7 bases fit TRBD1. This CDR3 has 16 amino acids. V lost 1 base to trimming and J lost 2 bases; unmatched junction nucleotides: 7. The V gene's germline CDR1 is SGHTA and CDR2 FQGNSA. Full variable domain (remainder filled in from reference TRBV7-2 and TRBJ1-2): GAGVSQSPSNKVTEKGKDVELRCDPISGHTALYWYRQSLGQGLEFLIYFQGNSAPDKSGLPSDRFSAERTGGSVSTLTIQRTQQEDSAVYLCASSLGGSGGNYGYTFGSGTRLTVV.